This is a list of T cell receptor beta chains from one sample in a study of cytomegalovirus exposure and HLA in healthy donors. Assay: immunoSEQ multiplex PCR; the TCRdb copy retains only in-frame clones and omits some. The table includes 140,000 to 150,000 clones, about 94% detected once. The specimen sequenced was PBMCs. These TCRs come from a man aged 18 to 30 in good health and CMV-seropositive. CDR3s include the opening cysteine and the closing phenylalanine or tryptophan.

J gene: TRBJ1-2; V gene: TRBV4-1; CDR3 protein: CASSQLQRAGVLNYGYTF
J gene: TRBJ1-6; V gene: TRBV28; CDR3 protein: CASSPGEGYSPLHF
J gene: TRBJ1-1; V gene: TRBV28; CDR3 protein: CASSLGPVNTEAFF
J gene: TRBJ1-2; V gene: TRBV28; CDR3 protein: CASRYESGTGEGYTF
J gene: TRBJ2-3; V gene: TRBV6-1; CDR3 protein: CASSALAGGTDTQYF
J gene: TRBJ2-3; V gene: TRBV6-6; CDR3 protein: CASSYLRGASTDTQYF
J gene: TRBJ1-4; V gene: TRBV2; CDR3 protein: CASATSEGNEKLFF
J gene: TRBJ2-1; V gene: TRBV9; CDR3 protein: CASSMTGFHNEQFF
J gene: TRBJ1-3; V gene: TRBV30; CDR3 protein: CAWSAGLASSGNTIYF
J gene: TRBJ2-1; V gene: TRBV7-3; CDR3 protein: CASSLTSYNEQFF
J gene: TRBJ2-3; V gene: TRBV7-3; CDR3 protein: CASSLTGALTDTQYF
J gene: TRBJ2-1; V gene: TRBV6-1; CDR3 protein: CASRRGLAGDNEQFF
J gene: TRBJ1-2; V gene: TRBV23-1; CDR3 protein: CASSPQTGKFGGYTF
J gene: TRBJ2-1; V gene: TRBV20-1; CDR3 protein: CSAYYNEQFF
J gene: TRBJ2-7; V gene: TRBV15; CDR3 protein: CATSPLEGASYEQYF
J gene: TRBJ2-5; V gene: TRBV5-4; CDR3 protein: CASSLGLAGGRETQYF
J gene: TRBJ1-1; V gene: TRBV5-1; CDR3 protein: CASSLDPGVTEAFF
J gene: TRBJ2-3; V gene: TRBV15; CDR3 protein: CATSRDPGLAGLTGPDTQYF
J gene: TRBJ2-1; V gene: TRBV27; CDR3 protein: CASSVSPWLMGDKYNEQFF
J gene: TRBJ1-2; V gene: TRBV15; CDR3 protein: CATSPRDGGYGYTF
J gene: TRBJ2-5; V gene: TRBV18; CDR3 protein: CASSLTGQGTQYF
J gene: TRBJ1-1; V gene: TRBV29-1; CDR3 protein: CSVSGQGLEAFF
J gene: TRBJ1-2; V gene: TRBV30; CDR3 protein: CAWTSPGTGVNYGYTF
J gene: TRBJ1-6; V gene: TRBV6-1; CDR3 protein: CASSEIGRGSPLHF
J gene: TRBJ2-1; V gene: TRBV6-6; CDR3 protein: CASTPPAGDYNEQFF
J gene: TRBJ2-7; V gene: TRBV5-4; CDR3 protein: CASSPQQGFSYEQYF
J gene: TRBJ2-2; V gene: TRBV6-1; CDR3 protein: CASSGERGGELFF
J gene: TRBJ2-1; V gene: TRBV7-8; CDR3 protein: CASSLELGGSSYNEQFF
J gene: TRBJ1-2; V gene: TRBV28; CDR3 protein: CASRLPGAGGYTF
J gene: TRBJ1-3; V gene: TRBV5-1; CDR3 protein: CASSLDYRAASFGNTIYF
J gene: TRBJ2-1; V gene: TRBV7-2; CDR3 protein: CASSPPSREGLQFF
J gene: TRBJ2-7; V gene: TRBV7-2; CDR3 protein: CASSSERTSGAGEQYF
J gene: TRBJ2-2; V gene: TRBV6-1; CDR3 protein: CASRLDGETGELFF
J gene: TRBJ1-3; V gene: TRBV7-9; CDR3 protein: CASSPPGVGNTIYF
J gene: TRBJ2-1; V gene: TRBV19; CDR3 protein: CASREVNEQFF
J gene: TRBJ2-1; V gene: TRBV29-1; CDR3 protein: CSVEDREGNNEQFF
J gene: TRBJ1-5; V gene: TRBV2; CDR3 protein: CASSSDSYNQPQHF
J gene: TRBJ2-3; V gene: TRBV11-2; CDR3 protein: CASSLVGTFTDTQYF
J gene: TRBJ1-2; V gene: TRBV7-2; CDR3 protein: CASSSRDRGDYGYTF
J gene: TRBJ1-2; V gene: TRBV28; CDR3 protein: CASSYRAWYGYTF
J gene: TRBJ2-5; V gene: TRBV5-6; CDR3 protein: CASSSALIAETQETQYF
J gene: TRBJ2-2; V gene: TRBV2; CDR3 protein: CASSVGLAGRTGELFF
J gene: TRBJ2-5; V gene: TRBV4-1; CDR3 protein: CASSQPGTGGSWETQYF
J gene: TRBJ2-2; V gene: TRBV2; CDR3 protein: CASSMVQNTGELFF
J gene: TRBJ1-6; V gene: TRBV11-2; CDR3 protein: CASTDRAHNSPLHF
J gene: TRBJ1-2; V gene: TRBV2; CDR3 protein: CASSDRGYTF
J gene: TRBJ1-1; V gene: TRBV6-5; CDR3 protein: CASSYSNPGRTEAFF
J gene: TRBJ2-7; V gene: TRBV4-1; CDR3 protein: CASSQLKTSETYEQYF
J gene: TRBJ2-3; V gene: TRBV6-1; CDR3 protein: CASRSTAGSNTQYF
J gene: TRBJ2-7; V gene: TRBV7-9; CDR3 protein: CASSLWTGGSYEQYF